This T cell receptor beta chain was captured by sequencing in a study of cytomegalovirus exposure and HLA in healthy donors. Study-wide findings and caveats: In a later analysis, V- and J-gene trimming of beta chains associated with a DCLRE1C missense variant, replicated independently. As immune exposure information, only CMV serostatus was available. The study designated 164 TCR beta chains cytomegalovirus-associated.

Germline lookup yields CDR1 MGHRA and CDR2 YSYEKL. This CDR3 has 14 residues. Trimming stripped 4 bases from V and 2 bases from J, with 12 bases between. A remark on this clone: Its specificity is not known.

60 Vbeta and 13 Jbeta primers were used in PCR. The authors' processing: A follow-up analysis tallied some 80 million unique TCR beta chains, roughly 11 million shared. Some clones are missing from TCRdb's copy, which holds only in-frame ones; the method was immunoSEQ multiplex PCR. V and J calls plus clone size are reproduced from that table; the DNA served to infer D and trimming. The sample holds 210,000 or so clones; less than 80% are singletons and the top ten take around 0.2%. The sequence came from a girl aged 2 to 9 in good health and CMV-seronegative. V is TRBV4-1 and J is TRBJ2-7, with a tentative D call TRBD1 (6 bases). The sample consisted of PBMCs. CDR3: CASSPPQGTYEQYF. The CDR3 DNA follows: TGCGCCAGCAGCCCCCCCCAGGGGACCTACGAGCAGTACTTC.